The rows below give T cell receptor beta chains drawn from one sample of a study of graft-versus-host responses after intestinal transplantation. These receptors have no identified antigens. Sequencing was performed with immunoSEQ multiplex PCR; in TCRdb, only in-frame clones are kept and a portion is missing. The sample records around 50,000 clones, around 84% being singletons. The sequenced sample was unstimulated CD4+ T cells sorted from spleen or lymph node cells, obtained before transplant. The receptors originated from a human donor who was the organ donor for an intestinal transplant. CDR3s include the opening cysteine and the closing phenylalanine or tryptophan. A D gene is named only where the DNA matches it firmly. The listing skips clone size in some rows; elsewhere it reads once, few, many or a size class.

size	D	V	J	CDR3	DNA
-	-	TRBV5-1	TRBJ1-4	CASSLDSNEKLFF	TGCGCCAGCAGCTTGGACAGTAATGAAAAACTGTTTTTT
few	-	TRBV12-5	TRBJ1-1	CASGLVLRGGTEAFF	TGTGCTAGTGGTTTGGTACTTCGGGGGGGGACTGAAGCTTTCTTT
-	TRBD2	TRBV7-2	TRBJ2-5	CASSSGGGQETQYF	TGTGCCAGCAGCTCGGGAGGGGGACAAGAGACCCAGTACTTC
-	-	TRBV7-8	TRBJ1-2	CASSLGAGRGEGYTF	TGTGCCAGCAGCTTAGGAGCGGGGCGCGGAGAGGGCTACACCTTC
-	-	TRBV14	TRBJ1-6	CASSQASSYNSPLHF	TGTGCCAGCAGCCAAGCCAGCTCCTATAATTCACCCCTCCACTTT
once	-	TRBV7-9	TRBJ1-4	CASSPTFGGGNEKLFF	TGTGCCAGCAGCCCTACATTTGGAGGGGGTAATGAAAAACTGTTTTTT
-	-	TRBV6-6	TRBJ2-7	CASSYFAGDTPYEQYF	TGTGCCAGCAGTTACTTCGCCGGGGACACACCCTACGAGCAGTACTTC
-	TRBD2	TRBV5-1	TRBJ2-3	CASSLTSGSTDTQYF	TGCGCCAGCAGCTTGACTAGCGGGAGCACAGATACGCAGTATTTT
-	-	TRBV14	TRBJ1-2	CASSHSWRGGGGYTF	TGTGCCAGCAGCCATTCTTGGAGGGGCGGAGGGGGCTACACCTTC
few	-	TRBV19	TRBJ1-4	CASSIGGVKNEKLFF	TGTGCCAGTAGTATCGGGGGGGTCAAGAATGAAAAACTGTTTTTT
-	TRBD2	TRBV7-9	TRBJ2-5	CASTPSVGGGTSGGETQYF	TGTGCCAGCACCCCCTCGGTAGGGGGTGGGACTAGCGGGGGAGAGACCCAGTACTTC
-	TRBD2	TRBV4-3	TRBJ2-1	CASSQDPLAGASRNEQFF	TGCGCCAGCAGCCAAGACCCGCTAGCGGGGGCCAGCAGGAATGAGCAGTTCTTC
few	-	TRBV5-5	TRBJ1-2	CASSLTRGFGYTF	TGTGCCAGCAGCTTGACTAGGGGGTTTGGCTACACCTTC
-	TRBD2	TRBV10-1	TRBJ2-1	CASSPTPGLAGYNEQFF	TGCGCCAGCAGTCCTACACCGGGACTAGCGGGGTACAATGAGCAGTTCTTC
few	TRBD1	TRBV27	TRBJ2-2	CASSLQGAGELFF	TGTGCCAGCAGTTTACAGGGGGCCGGGGAGCTGTTTTTT
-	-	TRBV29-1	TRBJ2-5	CSVYQETQYF	TGCAGCGTGTACCAAGAGACCCAGTACTTC
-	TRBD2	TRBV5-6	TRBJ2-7	CASSLGLAGGYEQYF	TGTGCCAGCAGCTTGGGACTAGCGGGGGGTTACGAGCAGTACTTC
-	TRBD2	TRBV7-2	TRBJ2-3	CASSFTAGGGTDTQYF	TGTGCCAGCAGCTTCACAGCGGGAGGAGGCACAGATACGCAGTATTTT
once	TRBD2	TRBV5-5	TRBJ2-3	CASSYVLAGGTDTQYF	TGTGCCAGCAGCTATGTACTAGCGGGAGGCACAGATACGCAGTATTTT
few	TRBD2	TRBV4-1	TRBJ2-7	CASSPPAGGTEQYF	TGCGCCAGCAGCCCCCCAGCGGGAGGGACTGAGCAGTACTTC
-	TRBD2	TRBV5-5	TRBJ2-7	CASSNQAGTPMGQYF	TGTGCCAGCAGTAACCAAGCGGGAACCCCAATGGGGCAGTACTTC
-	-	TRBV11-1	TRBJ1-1	CASSSPRGINAEAFF	TGTGCCAGCAGCTCCCCGAGGGGGATTAACGCTGAAGCTTTCTTT
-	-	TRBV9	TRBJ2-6	CASSVLPTASGANVLTF	TGTGCCAGCAGCGTGCTCCCGACGGCCTCCGGGGCCAACGTCCTGACTTTC
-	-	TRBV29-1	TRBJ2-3	CSVESLKGDTQYF	TGCAGCGTTGAAAGTCTAAAAGGAGATACGCAGTATTTT
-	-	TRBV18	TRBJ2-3	CASSPGVSTDTQYF	TGTGCCAGCTCACCGGGGGTCAGCACAGATACGCAGTATTTT
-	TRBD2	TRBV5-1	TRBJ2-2	CASSLAGGNTGELFF	TGCGCCAGCAGCTTAGCGGGAGGTAACACCGGGGAGCTGTTTTTT
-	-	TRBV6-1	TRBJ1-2	CASSERVRGLLNYGYTF	TGTGCCAGCAGTGAGAGGGTCAGGGGCCTCTTAAACTATGGCTACACCTTC
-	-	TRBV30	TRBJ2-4	CAWSVGSRNIQYF	TGTGCCTGGAGTGTAGGATCTCGGAACATTCAGTACTTC
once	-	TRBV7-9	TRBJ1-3	CASSLGVKSLFGNTIYF	TGTGCCAGCAGCCTAGGGGTTAAGTCCCTCTTTGGAAACACCATATATTTT
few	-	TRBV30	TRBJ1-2	CAWSVQGGYTF	TGTGCCTGGAGTGTACAGGGTGGCTACACCTTC
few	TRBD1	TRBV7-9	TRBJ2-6	CASSGTGGVGANVLTF	TGTGCCAGCAGCGGGACAGGGGGCGTTGGGGCCAACGTCCTGACTTTC
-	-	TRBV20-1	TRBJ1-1	CSAPSNTEAFF	TGCAGTGCTCCCTCAAACACTGAAGCTTTCTTT
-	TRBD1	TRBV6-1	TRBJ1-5	CASSETQGGNQPQHF	TGTGCCAGCAGTGAAACGCAGGGGGGGAATCAGCCCCAGCATTTT
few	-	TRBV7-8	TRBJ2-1	CASSFGGGALNEQFF	TGTGCCAGCAGCTTCGGAGGGGGGGCCCTCAATGAGCAGTTCTTC
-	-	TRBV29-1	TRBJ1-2	CSVEGTENYGYTF	TGCAGCGTTGAAGGGACAGAGAACTATGGCTACACCTTC
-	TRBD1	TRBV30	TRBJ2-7	CACTFGRGSNEQYF	TGTGCCTGTACTTTTGGCAGGGGGTCGAACGAGCAGTACTTC
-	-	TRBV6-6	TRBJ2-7	CASSRAGDHEQYF	TGTGCCAGCAGTAGGGCAGGGGACCACGAGCAGTACTTC
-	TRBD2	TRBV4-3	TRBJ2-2	CASRRTSGGANTGELFF	TGCGCCAGCAGGCGTACTAGCGGGGGAGCGAACACCGGGGAGCTGTTTTTT
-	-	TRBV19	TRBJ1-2	CASSIDTGPYGYTF	TGTGCCAGTAGTATAGATACAGGGCCCTATGGCTACACCTTC
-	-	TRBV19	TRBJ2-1	CASSLTGTLYNEQFF	TGTGCCAGTAGTTTGACCGGGACGCTTTACAATGAGCAGTTCTTC
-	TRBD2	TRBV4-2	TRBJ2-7	CASSQGLAGDEQYF	TGTGCCAGCAGCCAAGGACTAGCGGGAGACGAGCAGTACTTC
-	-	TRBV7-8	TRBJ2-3	CASSLGSSTDTQYF	TGTGCCAGCAGCTTAGGCTCTAGCACAGATACGCAGTATTTT
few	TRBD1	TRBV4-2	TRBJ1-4	CASSHGTGGKLFF	TGTGCCAGCAGCCACGGAACAGGGGGAAAACTGTTTTTT
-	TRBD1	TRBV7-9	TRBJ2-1	CASSPPATGDEQFF	TGTGCCAGCAGCCCCCCGGCAACAGGGGATGAGCAGTTCTTC
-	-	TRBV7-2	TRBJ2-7	CASTNPSPYYEQYF	TGTGCCAGCACAAATCCTTCCCCCTACTACGAGCAGTACTTC
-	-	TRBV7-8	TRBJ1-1	CASSPRVNTEAFF	TGTGCCAGCAGCCCCCGGGTGAACACTGAAGCTTTCTTT
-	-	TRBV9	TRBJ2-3	CASSQRFPSVTNTDTQYF	TGTGCCAGCAGCCAACGCTTCCCTAGCGTGACGAACACAGATACGCAGTATTTT
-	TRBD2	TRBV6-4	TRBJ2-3	CASSSELAGDTQYF	TGTGCCAGCAGTTCGGAGCTAGCGGGAGATACGCAGTATTTT
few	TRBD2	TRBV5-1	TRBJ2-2	CASSSGGAGTGELFF	TGCGCCAGCAGCTCCGGGGGGGCGGGCACCGGGGAGCTGTTTTTT
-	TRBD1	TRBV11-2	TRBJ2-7	CASSSRDRLSYEQYF	TGTGCCAGCAGCTCACGGGACAGGCTGTCCTACGAGCAGTACTTC
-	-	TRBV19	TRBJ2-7	CASSIKRDTYEQYF	TGTGCCAGTAGTATCAAGCGGGACACCTACGAGCAGTACTTC
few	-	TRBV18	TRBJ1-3	CASSPLGRGNSGNTIYF	TGTGCCAGCTCACCCTTGGGGCGGGGCAACTCTGGAAACACCATATATTTT
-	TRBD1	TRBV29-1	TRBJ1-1	CSGRKGANTEAFF	TGCAGCGGTCGGAAGGGGGCGAACACTGAAGCTTTCTTT
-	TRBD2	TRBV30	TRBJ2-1	CAWQGGGPYNEQFF	TGTGCCTGGCAGGGCGGGGGTCCCTACAATGAGCAGTTCTTC
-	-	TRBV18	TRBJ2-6	CASSPLTAGISGANVLTF	TGTGCCAGCTCACCACTGACAGCTGGTATCTCTGGGGCCAACGTCCTGACTTTC
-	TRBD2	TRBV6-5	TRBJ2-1	CARTSGLQKQFF	TGTGCCAGAACCTCGGGACTACAAAAGCAGTTCTTC
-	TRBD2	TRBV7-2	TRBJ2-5	CASSLGLAGGRETQYF	TGTGCCAGCAGCTTGGGACTAGCGGGGGGGCGGGAGACCCAGTACTTC